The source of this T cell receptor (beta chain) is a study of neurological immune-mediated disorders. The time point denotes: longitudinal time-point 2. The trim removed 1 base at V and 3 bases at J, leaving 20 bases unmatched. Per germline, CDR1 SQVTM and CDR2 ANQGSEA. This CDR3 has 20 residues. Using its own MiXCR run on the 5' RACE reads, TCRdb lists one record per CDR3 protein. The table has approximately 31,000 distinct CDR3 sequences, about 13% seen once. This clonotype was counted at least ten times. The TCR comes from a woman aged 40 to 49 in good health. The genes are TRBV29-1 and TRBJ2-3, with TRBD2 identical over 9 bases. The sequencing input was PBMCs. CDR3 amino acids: CSVEVWGSGGRGGVTDTQYF. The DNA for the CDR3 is TGCAGCGTTGAAGTATGGGGTAGCGGGGGAAGAGGGGGTGTTACAGATACGCAGTATTTT.